The 14 T cell receptor beta chains below all came from one sample that was sequenced in a study of OX40 agonist ivuxolimab in advanced cancers. Libraries were prepared through the immunoSEQ multiplex PCR assay. The table comes from immuneACCESS by way of TCRdb, which keeps in-frame sequences with V and J called. Part of the clones is missing from these tables; in studies checked, under half for an unresolved V gene and the rest for unknown reasons. Across this sample there are under 80,000 clones, with approximately 86% seen only once. The leading ten clones occupy approximately 0.7% of the sample. Sequences were derived from CD4+ or CD8+ T cells sorted from blood, sampled in a trial of the OX40 agonist ivuxolimab. The receptors shown here come from an adult with an advanced solid tumor such as melanoma, head and neck, liver or kidney cancer.

This clone was found once. The chain recombines TRBV9 with TRBJ1-2; D possibly corresponds to TRBD1 (6 bases). Germline V gene lookup returns CDR1 SGDLS and CDR2 YYNGEE. This CDR3 comprises 16 residues. Trimming removed 4 bases at V and 0 bases at J, with 16 bases between. The CDR3 region is CASSLGGPAANYGYTF. The DNA for the CDR3 is TGTGCCAGCAGCCTGGGGGGCCCGGCAGCTAACTATGGCTACACCTTC.

This chain connects TRBV5-5 to TRBJ2-7; 7 nucleotides align to TRBD1. J lost 2 bases, V lost 4 bases, and 3 bases had no gene match. This CDR3 comprises 13 residues. The germline V gene has CDR1 SGHKS and CDR2 YYEKEE (reference sequence). The CDR3 sequence is CASSQTGTYEQYF. DNA for the CDR3: TGTGCCAGCAGCCAGACAGGGACCTACGAGCAGTACTTC.

This chain joins TRBV6-1 and TRBJ1-1, with a possible D match to TRBD1 (5 bases). Between the trimmed V and J ends, which lost 6 bases and 2 bases, there was a span of 10 bases. This CDR3 is 13 amino acids long. CDR1 is MNHNS and CDR2 is SASEGT in the germline V gene. CDR3 in DNA: TGTGCCAGCAGGGTCGGGGCAAACACTGAAGCTTTCTTT. It translates to CASRVGANTEAFF.

This clone was found a few times. The gene calls are TRBV20-1 and TRBJ1-1; 8 bases match TRBD1. CDR3 length equals 11 residues. Losses at the gene ends were 6 bases for V and 6 bases for J; bases not matched to a gene: 3. Germline CDR1 DFQATT, CDR2 SNEGSKA (reference sequence). CDR3 sequence (DNA): TGCAGTGCGGCGGGACAGGCTGAAGCTTTCTTT. Encoded protein: CSAAGQAEAFF.

This clone has more than one count but fewer than ten. V is TRBV28 and J is TRBJ1-3; TRBD1 matches 9 bases. The CDR3 spans 19 residues. Germline V gene sequence: CDR1 MDHEN, CDR2 SYDVKM. The V segment lost 5 bases and the J segment 2 bases; nucleotides outside the gene matches: 16. Here the CDR3 reads CASSQRGQGAALAGNTIYF. The CDR3, as DNA: TGTGCCAGCAGTCAACGGGGACAGGGAGCTGCCCTCGCTGGAAACACCATATATTTT.

The rearrangement uses TRBV5-1 and TRBJ2-1; D unclear. The germline gives CDR1 SGHRS, CDR2 YFSETQ. There are 13 residues in the CDR3. Trimming removed 0 bases from V and 9 bases from J, with 10 bases in between. CDR3 in DNA: TGCGCCAGCAGCTTGGAACGGGCCGGTGAGCAGTTCTTC. This encodes CASSLERAGEQFF.

V usage is TRBV7-2 and J usage is TRBJ1-1, with D uncertain. The V gene lost 5 bases and the J gene lost 10 bases, with 20 bases spanning the gap. This CDR3 is built from 14 residues. Per the germline V gene, CDR1 is SGHTA and CDR2 is FQGNSA. The CDR3 region has the DNA TGTGCCAGCAGCGACCGGCCGGACCCGGGCTTAGCTTTCTTT. It translates to CASSDRPDPGLAFF.

The V call is TRBV18, the J call TRBJ1-5; the D gene is possibly TRBD1 (5 bases). Trimming left V 3 bases short and J 1 base short, with 13 bases between. The germline V gene has CDR1 KGHSH and CDR2 LQKENI. This CDR3 is built from 16 residues. CDR3 DNA: TGTGCCAGCTCACCTCTGGGACTAAACAGCAATCAGCCCCAGCATTTT. Amino acid sequence: CASSPLGLNSNQPQHF. The entire variable domain, with the rest obtained from reference TRBV18 and TRBJ1-5, is as follows: NAGVMQNPRHLVRRRGQEARLRCSPMKGHSHVYWYRQLPEEGLKFMVYLQKENIIDESGMPKERFSAEFPKEGPSILRIQQVVRGDSAAYFCASSPLGLNSNQPQHFGDGTRLSIL.

V is TRBV2 and J is TRBJ2-2; 9 bases line up with TRBD1. Per the germline V gene, CDR1 is SNHLY and CDR2 is FYNNEI. This CDR3 is built from 20 residues. V dropped 6 bases and J dropped 0; count of bases not matched to a gene: 17. The CDR3 DNA sequence: TGTGCCAGCAGCCGGGCTAAGGGCCAACGGACAGGGGCGAACACCGGGGAGCTGTTTTTT. Its translation is CASSRAKGQRTGANTGELFF.

J is TRBJ2-7 and V is TRBV5-1, with D uncertain. Deletions cut 0 bases from V and 3 bases from J, with 10 bases between. The CDR3 has 14 amino acids. Germline V gives CDR1 SGHRS, CDR2 YFSETQ. The CDR3 spells CASSLGVTGYEQYF. The CDR3 nucleotides are TGCGCCAGCAGCTTGGGAGTGACGGGCTACGAGCAGTACTTC.

This chain joins TRBV29-1 and TRBJ2-7, with D possibly TRBD2 on 6 matching bases. V was cut by 4 bases and J by 6 bases, with 13 bases left in between. Germline CDR1 SQVTM, CDR2 ANQGSEA. This CDR3 is 12 amino acids long. The CDR3 region has the DNA TGCAGCGTTGCCCCGGGAGTAGGCGAGCAGTACTTC. Encoded protein: CSVAPGVGEQYF.

The CDR3 protein is CASGGQSEQPYEQYF. In nucleotides, the CDR3 is TGTGCCAGCGGGGGACAGTCCGAGCAGCCCTACGAGCAGTACTTC. V is TRBV2 and J is TRBJ2-7; 7 nucleotides agree with TRBD1. The CDR3 sequence is 15 residues long. Germline V lookup: CDR1 SNHLY, CDR2 FYNNEI. With 8 bases clipped from V and 2 bases from J, the junction kept 12 bases outside the gene matches. The variable domain in full, with the rest retrieved from reference TRBV2 and TRBJ2-7, is EPEVTQTPSHQVTQMGQEVILRCVPISNHLYFYWYRQILGQKVEFLVSFYNNEISEKSEIFDDQFSVERPDGSNFTLKIRSTKLEDSAMYFCASGGQSEQPYEQYFGPGTRLTVT.

The V and J genes are TRBV7-2 and TRBJ2-3, with D possibly matching TRBD2 (5 bases). The V gene lost 2 bases and the J gene lost 4 bases, with 10 bases spanning the gap. CDR1 is SGHTA and CDR2 is FQGNSA in the germline V gene. The CDR3 is 14 amino acids. The CDR3 coding sequence is TGTGCCAGCAGCTTATGGAGGCGGGCAGATACGCAGTATTTT. Encoded protein: CASSLWRRADTQYF.

The CDR3 nucleotides read TGTGCCATCAGGGGAGGGGGAGACGAGCAGTACTTC. Translation gives CAIRGGGDEQYF. This chain joins TRBV10-3 and TRBJ2-7; maybe TRBD2 (7 bases). Trimming cost V 6 bases and J 5 bases, with 11 bases left between them. CDR1 is ENHRY and CDR2 is SYGVKD in the germline V gene. This CDR3 has 12 residues.